This record looks at one T cell receptor (beta chain) sequence and its context. What it recognizes is unknown. This record comes from a study of cytomegalovirus exposure and HLA in healthy donors. Study-wide results and limits: In a later analysis, at a false discovery rate of 0.05, over 15,000 TCR beta sequences were associated with HLA alleles. Presence/absence analyses assumed roughly uniform sequencing depth across donors. The authors enumerated over 150 TCR beta chains as linked to cytomegalovirus. The classifier reportedly diagnosed cytomegalovirus status with high specificity and sensitivity.

The PCR made use of 60 Vbeta and 13 Jbeta primers. Profiling relied on immunoSEQ multiplex PCR, and the TCRdb table lists in-frame clones only, not all of them. The profile covers some 120,000 clones, with 60% to 85% appearing a single time and about 6% taken by the ten largest. Per the germline V gene, CDR1 is SGHNT and CDR2 is YENEEA. The CDR3 extends over 12 amino acids. V was cut by 11 bases and J by 3 bases, with 11 bases left in between. The chain is built from TRBV11-3 and TRBJ2-1; no clear D gene. The specimen sequenced was PBMCs. This sequence was found in a woman between 40 and 50 years old in good health and CMV-seronegative. The CDR3 spells CASSRSYNEQFF. CDR3 sequence (DNA): TGTGCCTCGTCCCGGAGCTACAATGAGCAGTTCTTC.